This T cell receptor beta chain was recorded in a study of early T cells in non-severe SARS-CoV-2 infection. CDR3 length equals 13 residues. V was cut by 4 bases and J by 7 bases, with 15 bases left in between. The germline CDR1 and CDR2 sequences are SGHDT and YYEEEE. TCRdb analysed the 5' RACE reads with MiXCR anew, one entry per CDR3 protein. The sample lists fewer than 85,000 distinct CDR3 sequences, about 10% occurring once. In its sample, this clonotype was seen a few times. This sequence originates from an adult who was a healthcare worker with PCR-confirmed SARS-CoV-2 infection or an uninfected control (not recorded which). The sample was whole blood, taken at baseline. The J gene is TRBJ2-7, the V gene TRBV5-6; D is tentatively TRBD1 or TRBD2 (5 bases each). CDR3 residues: CASSMVGVGEQYF. In nucleotides, the CDR3 is TGTGCCAGCAGCATGGTGGGGGTCGGGGAGCAGTACTTC.